Presented here are 30 T cell receptor beta chains from one specimen sequenced in a study of T cells in Graves' hyperthyroidism and ophthalmopathy. RNA transcripts served as the template for amplifying TCR beta CDR3 regions. The HTBI primer set drove a first-round RT-PCR of the TCR CDR3. MiXCR was run by TCRdb on the multiplex PCR reads, yielding one entry per CDR3 protein. The sample has fewer than 200,000 distinct CDR3 sequences, 9.4% seen once; the top ten hold over 20%. Sequencing was done on a sample of blood. These receptors were collected from a woman between 18 and 29 years old with Graves' hyperthyroidism that later progressed to Graves' ophthalmopathy.

The V and J genes are TRBV11-3 and TRBJ1-1; D not certain. V was cut by 3 bases and J by 4 bases, with 6 bases left in between. Germline lookup yields CDR1 SGHNT and CDR2 YENEEA. CDR3 size: 12 residues. The CDR3 sequence is CASSLSGTEAFF. DNA of the CDR3: TGTGCCAGCAGCTTGTCGGGCACTGAAGCTTTCTTT.

This clonotype came up many times. V usage is TRBV3-1 and J usage is TRBJ2-3; no clear D. V was clipped by 0 bases and J by 8 bases, with 12 bases between them. Germline V CDR1 and CDR2: LGHDT, YNNKEL (reference sequence). This CDR3 region has 14 residues. CDR3 in DNA: TGTGCCAGCAGCCAAGACTCCCGGCCCGGTACGCAGTATTTT. Amino acid sequence: CASSQDSRPGTQYF.

This clonotype appeared many times. V gene TRBV6-1 combines with J gene TRBJ1-1; D not certain. CDR1 is MNHNS and CDR2 is SASEGT in the germline V gene. V lost 6 bases, J lost 1 base, and 9 bases lay in between. This CDR3 spans 13 amino acids. The CDR3 DNA follows: TGTGCCAGCAGAGGATCGTCGAACACTGAAGCTTTCTTT. Amino acids: CASRGSSNTEAFF.

This clonotype has at least ten counts. The V and J genes are TRBV7-8 and TRBJ2-5; D is unresolved. V was cut by 5 bases and J by 3 bases, with 16 bases left in between. The CDR3 sequence is 15 residues long. Germline CDR1 and CDR2: SGHVS and FQNEAQ. CDR3 nucleotides: TGTGCCAGCAGCCCCTCAGAACTAACGAAAGAGACCCAGTACTTC. Protein product: CASSPSELTKETQYF.

The rearrangement joins TRBV19 to TRBJ2-3, with D tentatively TRBD1 (5 bases). The ends were cut back, 5 bases at V and 4 bases at J, with 13 bases in the middle. This CDR3 is 14 amino acids long. The germline V gene encodes CDR1 LNHDA and CDR2 SQIVND (reference sequence). The CDR3 is CASSWGKSADTQYF. CDR3 bases: TGTGCCAGTAGTTGGGGCAAGTCGGCAGATACGCAGTATTTT.

The V gene is TRBV4-1, the J gene TRBJ2-7; D may be TRBD2 (6 bases). From germline, CDR1 is MGHRA and CDR2 YSYEKL. There are 17 residues in the CDR3. The V end was cut by 1 base, the J end by 0 bases, with 16 bases between. CDR3 sequence reads: CASSQVDFIGSSYEQYF. In DNA form, the CDR3 reads TGCGCCAGCAGCCAAGTAGACTTTATCGGGAGCTCCTACGAGCAGTACTTC.

This clonotype occurred many times. This chain links TRBV28 with TRBJ1-5; D might be TRBD1 (6 bases). V shed 7 bases and J shed 0 bases, with 10 bases lying between them. This CDR3 is built from 14 residues. Germline-derived CDR1 and CDR2 are MDHEN and SYDVKM. CDR3 DNA sequence: TGTGCCAGCACAGGACAGACTAGCAATCAGCCCCAGCATTTT. Its translation is CASTGQTSNQPQHF.

The rearrangement joins TRBV30 to TRBJ1-1; TRBD1 might be the D (6 bases). Trimming cost V 5 bases and J 7 bases, with 17 bases left between them. Germline CDR1 and CDR2: GTSNPN and SVGIG (reference sequence). The CDR3 sequence is 13 residues long. The CDR3 loop reads CAWSGQHLGEAFF. The CDR3 bases are TGTGCCTGGTCTGGACAGCATTTGGGTGAAGCTTTCTTT. Supplemented by reference TRBV30 and TRBJ1-1, the full variable domain reads SQTIHQWPATLVQPVGSPLSLECTVEGTSNPNLYWYRQAAGRGLQLLFYSVGIGQISSEVPQNLSASRPQDRQFILSSKKLLLSDSGFYLCAWSGQHLGEAFFGQGTRLTVV.

This clonotype appeared many times. The chain combines TRBV11-2 with TRBJ2-3; 9 positions match TRBD1. Germline CDR1 reads SGHAT; CDR2 reads FQNNGV. The CDR3 loop spans 16 amino acids. J lost 0 bases, V lost 3 bases, and 4 bases had no gene match. The CDR3 sequence is CASSLTGGASTDTQYF. The CDR3 bases are TGTGCCAGCAGCTTGACAGGGGGGGCTAGCACAGATACGCAGTATTTT.

This clonotype was detected many times. This chain connects TRBV7-9 to TRBJ2-1, with D maybe TRBD2 (6 bases). The CDR3 covers 12 residues. Between the trimmed V and J ends, which lost 1 base and 9 bases, there was a span of 7 bases. Per germline, CDR1 SEHNR and CDR2 FQNEAQ (reference sequence). Here the CDR3 reads CASSLGGTEQFF. The CDR3 DNA reads TGTGCCAGCAGCTTAGGCGGGACTGAGCAGTTCTTC. Full variable domain (remainder filled in from reference TRBV7-9 and TRBJ2-1): DTGVSQNPRHKITKRGQNVTFRCDPISEHNRLYWYRQTLGQGPEFLTYFQNEAQLEKSRLLSDRFSAERPKGSFSTLEIQRTEQGDSAMYLCASSLGGTEQFFGPGTRLTVL.

This clonotype was picked up many times. J is TRBJ1-1 and V is TRBV3-1, with D unclear. In germline, CDR1 is LGHDT, CDR2 YNNKEL (reference sequence). The CDR3 is 14 amino acids. Trimming pared 1 base from V and 4 bases from J, leaving 10 bases between. CDR3 loop: CASSQVGIGTEAFF. DNA of the CDR3: TGTGCCAGCAGCCAAGTCGGGATAGGCACTGAAGCTTTCTTT.

This clonotype was detected many times. This rearrangement joins TRBV3-1 to TRBJ2-3; D remains ambiguous. The germline CDR1 and CDR2 sequences are LGHDT and YNNKEL (reference sequence). The CDR3 runs to 14 residues. V was pared by 3 bases and J by 1 base, with 8 bases between. The CDR3 spells CASSHQVGTDTQYF. CDR3 bases: TGTGCCAGCAGCCATCAGGTGGGCACAGATACGCAGTATTTT.

This clonotype was recorded at least ten times. The gene calls are TRBV30 and TRBJ1-5; maybe TRBD1 (6 bases). Trimming stripped 0 bases from V and 1 base from J, with 13 bases between. The CDR3 length is 16 residues. Germline V lookup: CDR1 GTSNPN, CDR2 SVGIG (reference sequence). Here the CDR3 reads CAWSVATGASNQPQHF. In DNA, the CDR3 is TGTGCCTGGAGTGTGGCAACGGGGGCCAGCAATCAGCCCCAGCATTTT.

This clonotype appeared many times. The chain carries TRBV5-4 and TRBJ2-7, with D perhaps matching TRBD2 (6 bases). This CDR3 is 16 amino acids long. Germline V gene lookup returns CDR1 SGHNT and CDR2 YYREEE (reference sequence). V was shortened by 0 bases and J by 1 base, with 14 bases between the two germline ends. The DNA of the CDR3 is TGTGCCAGCAGCTTGGAGGGCGGTCGGGGGTCCTACGAGCAGTACTTC. Residues: CASSLEGGRGSYEQYF.

This clonotype was detected ten times or more. The rearrangement links TRBV20-1 to TRBJ1-1; unclear D gene. The ends were cut back, 3 bases at V and 10 bases at J, with 21 bases in the middle. Germline V lookup: CDR1 DFQATT, CDR2 SNEGSKA (reference sequence). This CDR3 is 14 amino acids long. This chain's CDR3 is CSASSSDQLLRAFF. The CDR3, as DNA: TGCAGTGCTAGCTCTTCGGACCAACTCCTACGAGCTTTCTTT.

There are a few counts of this clonotype. The chain recombines TRBV19 with TRBJ2-5, with D tentatively TRBD1 or TRBD2 (6 bases each). The V end was cut by 5 bases, the J end by 4 bases, with 14 bases between. The germline V gene encodes CDR1 LNHDA and CDR2 SQIVND (reference sequence). This CDR3 contains 14 residues. Here the CDR3 DNA reads TGTGCCAGTAGTGGAGGGGGAGATATAGAGACCCAGTACTTC. It specifies CASSGGGDIETQYF.

This clonotype has ten or more counts. The V and J genes are TRBV6-5 and TRBJ1-1, with D possibly being TRBD1 (5 bases). Germline V gene data show CDR1 as MNHEY and CDR2 as SVGAGI. This CDR3 contains 13 residues. Trimming stripped 0 bases from V and 5 bases from J, with 7 bases between. CDR3 nucleotides: TGTGCCAGCAGTTACTCAGGGGTTACTGAAGCTTTCTTT. Its translation: CASSYSGVTEAFF.

The table lists this clonotype with many counts. Written as DNA, the CDR3 is TGTGCCAGCAGTTTTTCGGGTATCGGGGAGCTGTTTTTT. Amino acid sequence: CASSFSGIGELFF. The chain recombines TRBV12-3 or TRBV12-4 with TRBJ2-2; D gene unclear. Trimming took 3 bases from V and 7 from J, leaving 9 bases between them. This CDR3 is 13 amino acids long.

This clonotype was seen at least ten times. The chain joins TRBV11-2 to TRBJ1-5; 9 nucleotides agree with TRBD1. The CDR3 consists of 16 residues. Trimming cost V 1 base and J 6 bases; bases outside gene matches: 7. Looked up from germline, CDR1 is SGHAT and CDR2 is FQNNGV. CDR3 bases: TGTGCCAGCAGCTTAGTAATTGGACAGGGGAGTCAGCCCCAGCATTTT. This sequence encodes CASSLVIGQGSQPQHF.

This clonotype was recorded at least ten times. The rearrangement uses TRBV3-1 and TRBJ2-1; possible D gene TRBD1, 5 bases. CDR1 and CDR2 (germline): LGHDT, YNNKEL (reference sequence). The CDR3 covers 11 residues. V shed 3 bases and J shed 10 bases, with 7 bases lying between them. The CDR3 region is CASSQRQEQFF. As DNA, the CDR3 is TGTGCCAGCAGCCAGAGACAGGAGCAGTTCTTC.

This chain joins TRBV19 and TRBJ1-1; D call uncertain. V was shortened by 1 base and J by 2 bases, with 5 bases between the two germline ends. CDR3 length: 13 residues. Germline CDR1 LNHDA, CDR2 SQIVND (reference sequence). The CDR3 DNA is TGTGCCAGTAGTATAGGCGACAACACTGAAGCTTTCTTT. It codes for CASSIGDNTEAFF. The full variable domain, in which reference TRBV19 and TRBJ1-1 provide the parts outside the CDR3, is DGGITQSPKYLFRKEGQNVTLSCEQNLNHDAMYWYRQDPGQGLRLIYYSQIVNDFQKGDIAEGYSVSREKKESFPLTVTSAQKNPTAFYLCASSIGDNTEAFFGQGTRLTVV.

The table lists this clonotype with a few counts. The V gene is TRBV7-9, the J gene TRBJ1-2, with a possible D match to TRBD1 (5 bases). Trimming pared 1 base from V and 0 bases from J, leaving 18 bases between. Per the germline V gene, CDR1 is SEHNR and CDR2 is FQNEAQ (reference sequence). The CDR3 sequence is 18 residues long. CDR3 coding DNA: TGTGCCAGCAGCTTAGACGGCCAGGGATGGTTATCTAACTATGGCTACACCTTC. It translates to CASSLDGQGWLSNYGYTF.

The chain is built from TRBV19 and TRBJ2-3; either TRBD1 or TRBD2 may fit D (5 bases each). The V and J ends lost 1 base and 5 bases respectively, with 19 bases between them. Germline V gene sequence: CDR1 LNHDA, CDR2 SQIVND (reference sequence). There are 17 residues in the CDR3. This chain's CDR3 is CASSIARGAGPRDTQYF. The CDR3 DNA is TGTGCCAGTAGTATAGCCCGAGGGGCAGGCCCTAGAGATACGCAGTATTTT. Using reference TRBV19 and TRBJ2-3 for the parts outside the CDR3, the full variable domain is DGGITQSPKYLFRKEGQNVTLSCEQNLNHDAMYWYRQDPGQGLRLIYYSQIVNDFQKGDIAEGYSVSREKKESFPLTVTSAQKNPTAFYLCASSIARGAGPRDTQYFGPGTRLTVL.

With respect to this clonotype: This may come from a read error, since a much larger clone is one base off. The V call is TRBV11-2, the J call TRBJ1-3; no reliable D call. The CDR3 is 17 residues long. V was clipped by 5 bases and J by 4 bases, with 21 bases between them. Looked up from germline, CDR1 is SGHAT and CDR2 is FQNNGV. CDR3 protein: CASSQFTLRHGGNTIYF. DNA for the CDR3: TGTGCCAGCAGCCAATTCACGCTCCGGCACGGGGGAAACACCATATATTTT.

Points on this clonotype: A much larger clone lies a single base off, so this may be a read error. DNA of the CDR3: TGTGCCAGTGGGACAGGGCAAGGGACCCAGTACTTC. Encoded protein: CASGTGQGTQYF. This chain joins TRBV7-9 and TRBJ2-5; 9 bases match TRBD1. CDR3 length: 12 residues. CDR1 and CDR2 from the germline V gene are SEHNR and FQNEAQ (reference sequence).

The rearrangement joins TRBV13 to TRBJ2-5, with D possibly matching TRBD1 (6 bases). CDR3 length: 15 residues. Trimming left V 0 bases short and J 3 bases short, with 11 bases between. Per the germline V gene, CDR1 is PRHDT and CDR2 is FYEKMQ (reference sequence). In DNA form, the CDR3 reads TGTGCCAGCAGCTTAGGCCAGCCAGGGGAAGAGACCCAGTACTTC. It translates to CASSLGQPGEETQYF.

The sample holds many counts of this clonotype. The chain employs TRBV7-9 and TRBJ2-1, with 8 bases matching TRBD2. This CDR3 is 15 amino acids long. With 5 bases clipped from V and 6 bases from J, the junction kept 9 bases outside the gene matches. Germline values: CDR1 SEHNR, CDR2 FQNEAQ (reference sequence). The CDR3 loop reads CASSGSGRFGNEQFF. CDR3 coding DNA: TGTGCCAGCAGCGGGAGCGGGAGATTTGGCAATGAGCAGTTCTTC.

The V and J genes are TRBV29-1 and TRBJ2-6; D uncertain. V was shortened by 6 bases and J by 0 bases, with 3 bases between the two germline ends. The CDR3 consists of 12 residues. CDR1 SQVTM and CDR2 ANQGSEA come from the germline V gene. The CDR3 spells CSVDSGANVLTF. The CDR3 DNA sequence: TGCAGCGTCGACTCTGGGGCCAACGTCCTGACTTTC.

This clonotype was found many times. The chain is built from TRBV11-3 and TRBJ2-3, with D possibly matching TRBD1 (6 bases). The V end was cut by 0 bases, the J end by 1 base, with 8 bases between. Germline V gene data show CDR1 as SGHNT and CDR2 as YENEEA. The CDR3 runs 15 residues. The CDR3 sequence is CASSLEGAGTDTQYF. CDR3 coding DNA: TGTGCCAGCAGCTTAGAGGGGGCCGGCACAGATACGCAGTATTTT.

The J gene is TRBJ2-1, the V gene TRBV2, with D possibly being TRBD2 (6 bases). V was trimmed by 6 bases and J by 3 bases, leaving 12 bases between them. CDR3 length equals 14 residues. CDR1 and CDR2 from the germline V gene are SNHLY and FYNNEI. CDR3 sequence: CASREGLNYNEQFF. The CDR3 region has the DNA TGTGCCAGCAGGGAGGGACTCAACTACAATGAGCAGTTCTTC.